This T cell receptor (beta chain) derives from a study of blood T cell repertoires in COVID-19. Overall study context: Both acute and convalescent COVID-19 samples were obtained from the United States, Italy and Spain. Sources were T cells, B-cell-depleted T cells, or PBMCs; the material itself was cDNA or gDNA.

Per the authors' pipeline: Amplifying reference gene primers gave estimates of nucleated cell counts. The method was immunoSEQ multiplex PCR; TCRdb's version includes in-frame clones alone and lacks a portion of them. D and trimming were read from the DNA, whereas the V and J calls and clone size are those reported in that table. The data contain tens of thousands of clones, about four fifths of them singletons. Germline values: CDR1 LGHDT, CDR2 YNNKEL (reference sequence). Trimming stripped 0 bases from V and 0 bases from J, with 12 bases between. This CDR3 spans 16 amino acids. The gene calls are TRBV3-1 (or the pseudogene TRBV3-2) and TRBJ2-7; possible D gene TRBD1, 5 bases. Sequencing used peripheral blood. The TCR comes from a woman aged 60-75 years with acute or convalescent COVID-19. The CDR3: CASSQDPSRDSYEQYV. Here the CDR3 DNA reads TGTGCCAGCAGCCAAGATCCCAGCAGGGACTCCTACGAGCAGTACGTC.